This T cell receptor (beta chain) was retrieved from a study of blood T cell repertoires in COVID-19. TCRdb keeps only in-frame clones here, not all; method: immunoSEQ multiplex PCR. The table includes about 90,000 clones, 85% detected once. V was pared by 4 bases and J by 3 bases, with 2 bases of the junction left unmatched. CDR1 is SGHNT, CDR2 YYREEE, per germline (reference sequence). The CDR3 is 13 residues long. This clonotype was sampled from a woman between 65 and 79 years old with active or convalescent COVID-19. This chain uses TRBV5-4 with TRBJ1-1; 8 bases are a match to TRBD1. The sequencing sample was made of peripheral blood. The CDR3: CASSTDRDTEAFF. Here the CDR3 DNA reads TGTGCCAGCAGCACGGACAGGGACACTGAAGCTTTCTTT.